The source of this T cell receptor beta chain is a study of shared clonotypes between healthy human individuals. There are 16 residues in the CDR3. Germline V gene lookup returns CDR1 MNHNS and CDR2 SASEGT. The V and J ends lost 0 bases and 7 bases respectively, with 15 bases between them. Naive CD8 cells lacked CD45RO and underwent positive selection for CCR7, leaving out terminally differentiated effector memory CD45RA+ cells. In the study's own analysis: Junction-only immunoSEQ sequences carried no quality scores, so filtering differed. Method: immunoSEQ multiplex PCR; TCRdb's copy keeps in-frame clones and lacks some. That table is the source of V, J and clone size, and D and trimming were worked out from the DNA. The sample lists just over 2,000,000 clones, about 95% occurring once.

The chain has TRBV6-1 and TRBJ1-4; D possibly corresponds to TRBD1 (5 bases). The receptor was isolated from a man younger than 30 in good health. The source material was naive CD8+ T cells sorted from blood. The CDR3 region is CASSEAGAQLLEKLFF. Written as DNA, the CDR3 is TGTGCCAGCAGTGAAGCCGGGGCGCAGCTACTTGAAAAACTGTTTTTT.